What follows are 9 T cell receptor beta chains derived from one specimen sequenced in a study of blood T cell repertoires in COVID-19. Some clones are missing from TCRdb's copy, which holds only in-frame ones; the method was immunoSEQ multiplex PCR. The top ten hold about 8.6% of the sample, which has 150,000 to 200,000 clones, around four fifths seen once. The sequenced sample was PBMCs or T cells enriched from blood (not recorded which). The receptors stem from a woman in her fifties or sixties who had recovered from COVID-19.

This clone was counted a single time. The rearrangement links TRBV9 to TRBJ1-1; D is unresolved. The length of the CDR3 is 15 residues. V was pared by 2 bases and J by 0 bases, with 11 bases between. Germline V gene lookup returns CDR1 SGDLS and CDR2 YYNGEE. CDR3 bases: TGTGCCAGCAGCGTCGTGGGTCAGGTGAACACTGAAGCTTTCTTT. It specifies CASSVVGQVNTEAFF.

This CDR3 is CSARGLAGSYEQYF. The CDR3 DNA reads as TGCAGCGCCCGAGGACTAGCGGGTTCCTACGAGCAGTACTTC. The genes are TRBV29-1 and TRBJ2-7; TRBD2 matches at 11 bases. V shed 7 bases and J 1 base; nucleotides not matched to a gene: 6. Germline loops: CDR1 SQVTM, CDR2 ANQGSEA. This CDR3 comprises 14 residues.

The rearrangement joins TRBV14 to TRBJ1-2, with TRBD1 matching over 9 bases. Germline V CDR1 and CDR2: SGHDN, FVKESK. CDR3 size: 15 residues. Trimming took 3 bases from V and 5 from J; bases not matched to a gene: 7. The CDR3 region is CASSHRPGQGYGYTF. The CDR3 bases are TGTGCCAGCAGCCATCGACCGGGACAGGGATATGGCTACACCTTC.

The J gene is TRBJ1-6, the V gene TRBV2, with D possibly being TRBD1 (6 bases). CDR3 length: 13 residues. Trimming cost V 7 bases and J 7 bases, with 11 bases left between them. Looked up from germline, CDR1 is SNHLY and CDR2 is FYNNEI. The CDR3 nucleotides read TGTGCCAGCATTTACAGGGCCAATTCACCCCTCCACTTT. It is translated as CASIYRANSPLHF.

The chain couples TRBV3-1 (or the pseudogene TRBV3-2) to TRBJ1-5, with D perhaps matching TRBD1 (6 bases). Germline assignment: CDR1 LGHDT and CDR2 YNNKEL (reference sequence). Trimming removed 1 base from V and 0 bases from J, with 10 bases in between. This CDR3 spans 16 amino acids. CDR3 residues: CASSQGQELSNQPQHF. The CDR3 DNA reads as TGTGCCAGCAGCCAAGGACAGGAGCTTAGCAATCAGCCCCAGCATTTT.

This chain uses TRBV12-3 or TRBV12-4 with TRBJ1-1; no reliable D call. The CDR3 is 11 residues long. Trimming removed 5 bases from V and 8 bases from J, with 9 bases in between. CDR3 residues: CASSPGKEAFF. The CDR3 coding sequence is TGTGCCAGCAGTCCCGGGAAGGAAGCTTTCTTT.

V usage is TRBV28 and J usage is TRBJ1-3; 7 bases are a match to TRBD1. The germline V gene has CDR1 MDHEN and CDR2 SYDVKM. This CDR3 is 21 amino acids long. With V trimmed by 4 bases and J by 0 bases, 21 bases remained unmatched. The CDR3 DNA sequence: TGTGCCAGCAGTTCCCCGGTTAAATCCCGGGACAGTAGGGGCTCTGGAAACACCATATATTTT. Its translation is CASSSPVKSRDSRGSGNTIYF.

The chain employs TRBV4-3 and TRBJ2-1, with TRBD2 matching 8 bases. Per germline, CDR1 LGHNA and CDR2 YSLEER. The CDR3 has 18 amino acids. V was clipped by 3 bases and J by 2 bases; unmatched bases: 12. CDR3 sequence reads: CASSQGRASGYPYNEQFF. In DNA, the CDR3 is TGCGCCAGCAGCCAGGGGAGGGCTAGCGGGTACCCCTACAATGAGCAGTTCTTC.

The chain combines TRBV20-1 with TRBJ2-7; 7 bases agree with TRBD2. Germline V gene lookup returns CDR1 DFQATT and CDR2 SNEGSKA (reference sequence). There are 13 residues in the CDR3. Trimming removed 3 bases from V and 7 bases from J; junction bases left unmatched: 9. DNA for the CDR3: TGCAGTGCTAGTTTTCCGGGAGCGGGGGAGCAGTACTTC. Translation gives CSASFPGAGEQYF.